The 11 T cell receptor beta chains below come from one sample, sequenced in a study of shared clonotypes between healthy human individuals. The method was immunoSEQ multiplex PCR; TCRdb's version includes in-frame clones alone and lacks a portion of them. The sample yields 2.5 million or so clones, around nine tenths seen once. The sample consisted of naive CD4+ T cells sorted from blood. Subset denoted: CD45RA+ positively selected. The receptors were sampled from a man between 18 and 35 years old in good health.

The sample holds one count of this clone. The chain is built from TRBV19 and TRBJ2-7; D is perhaps TRBD2 (5 bases). Germline loops: CDR1 LNHDA, CDR2 SQIVND (reference sequence). Trimming removed 1 base at V and 1 base at J, with 14 bases between. The CDR3 is made up of 16 amino acids. CDR3 DNA sequence: TGTGCCAGTAGTATAGGGGCGGGCACCGCGTCCTACGAGCAGTACTTC. Residues: CASSIGAGTASYEQYF.

The rearrangement uses TRBV19 and TRBJ2-7; the D is unclear. V lost 10 bases, J lost 6 bases, and 16 bases lay in between. Germline V gene data show CDR1 as LNHDA and CDR2 as SQIVND (reference sequence). The CDR3 has 12 amino acids. The CDR3 is CATSEVSGEQYF. Written as DNA, the CDR3 is TGTGCCACCAGTGAGGTTTCGGGCGAGCAGTACTTC.

The genes are TRBV5-1 and TRBJ2-7; TRBD1 aligns across 8 bases. Germline V lookup: CDR1 SGHRS, CDR2 YFSETQ. With V trimmed by 0 bases and J by 5 bases, 10 bases remained unmatched. The CDR3 runs 16 residues. This CDR3 is CASSLASRQGFDEQYF. CDR3 in DNA: TGCGCCAGCAGCTTGGCCTCGAGACAGGGGTTTGACGAGCAGTACTTC.

The chain carries TRBV7-6 and TRBJ2-7; tentatively, D is TRBD1 (5 bases). V lost 1 base, J lost 9 bases, and 16 bases lay in between. The CDR3 has 14 residues. CDR1 is SGHVS and CDR2 is FNYEAQ in the germline V gene. In DNA form, the CDR3 reads TGTGCCAGCAGCTTAGAGGGGTCCAGGGTTGTGCAGTACTTC. Amino acid sequence: CASSLEGSRVVQYF.

A remark on this clone: This sample includes further DNA sequences coding for the same CDR3. The chain combines TRBV11-2 with TRBJ2-3; D is ambiguous. Germline V gene sequence: CDR1 SGHAT, CDR2 FQNNGV. Trimming removed 5 bases from V and 5 bases from J, with 8 bases in between. This CDR3 comprises 12 residues. CDR3 in amino acids: CASSPTGDTQYF. The CDR3 bases are TGTGCCAGCAGCCCCACTGGAGATACGCAGTATTTT.

The chain combines TRBV6-7 with TRBJ2-5, with TRBD1 matching 7 bases. TRBV6-7 is an open reading frame whose function is uncertain. J was trimmed by 4 bases and V by 8 bases; bases with no gene match: 7. This CDR3 is built from 13 residues. CDR3 sequence reads: CASPCRGRETQYF. The CDR3 nucleotides read TGTGCCAGCCCGTGTAGGGGGCGAGAGACCCAGTACTTC.

This clone turned up a few times. The gene calls are TRBV14 and TRBJ1-3, with D uncertain. This CDR3 has 15 amino acids. CDR1 and CDR2 (germline): SGHDN, FVKESK. The V end lost 1 base, the J end lost 4 bases, and 11 bases lay between the germline ends. This CDR3 is CASSQAGVKGNTIYF. The CDR3 nucleotides are TGTGCCAGCAGCCAAGCTGGGGTGAAAGGAAACACCATATATTTT.

In its sample, this clone was seen a few times. The V call is TRBV30, the J call TRBJ1-1; no definite D call. With 0 bases removed from V and 2 bases from J, the gap between germline ends came to 10 bases. Germline V CDR1 and CDR2: GTSNPN, SVGIG (reference sequence). The CDR3 is made up of 14 amino acids. DNA of the CDR3: TGTGCCTGGAGTGTAGGCAGCACTAACACTGAAGCTTTCTTT. Translating it yields CAWSVGSTNTEAFF.

The chain couples TRBV19 to TRBJ1-5; TRBD1 aligns across 11 bases. The CDR3 runs 14 residues. The ends lost 7 bases at V and 9 bases at J; junction bases unmatched: 8. Germline lookup yields CDR1 LNHDA and CDR2 SQIVND (reference sequence). CDR3 DNA sequence: TGTGCCAGTACGGGACAGGGGGAAGGACGGCCCCAGCATTTT. Amino acids: CASTGQGEGRPQHF.

The CDR3 sequence: CASSGQGATQPQHF. The CDR3 coding sequence is TGTGCCAGCAGTGGACAGGGGGCTACCCAGCCCCAGCATTTT. This chain uses TRBV6-6 with TRBJ1-5; 11 bases agree with TRBD1. V dropped 5 bases and J dropped 7; count of bases not matched to a gene: 4. CDR1 is MNHNY, CDR2 SVGAGI, per germline (reference sequence). CDR3 length: 14 residues.

This chain links TRBV10-3 with TRBJ2-5, with 9 bases matching TRBD2. The germline V gene has CDR1 ENHRY and CDR2 SYGVKD. V gave up 10 bases and J gave up 5 bases; unmatched junction bases: 5. The CDR3 is 12 residues long. CDR3 in DNA: TGTGCCAGCGGACTAGCGAGGGAGACCCAGTACTTC. Translation gives CASGLARETQYF.